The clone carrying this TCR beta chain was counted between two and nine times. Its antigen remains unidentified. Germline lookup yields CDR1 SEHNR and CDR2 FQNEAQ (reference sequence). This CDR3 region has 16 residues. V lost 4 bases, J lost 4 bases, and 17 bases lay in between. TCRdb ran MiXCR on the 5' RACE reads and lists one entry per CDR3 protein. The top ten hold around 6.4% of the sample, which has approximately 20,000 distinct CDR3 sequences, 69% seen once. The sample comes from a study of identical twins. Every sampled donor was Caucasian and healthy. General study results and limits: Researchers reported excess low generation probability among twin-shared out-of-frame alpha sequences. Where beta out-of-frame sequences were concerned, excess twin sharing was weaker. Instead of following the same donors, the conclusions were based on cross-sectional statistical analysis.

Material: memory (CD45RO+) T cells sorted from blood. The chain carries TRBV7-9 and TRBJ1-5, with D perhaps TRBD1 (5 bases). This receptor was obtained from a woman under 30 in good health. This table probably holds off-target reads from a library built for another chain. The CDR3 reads CASSSGRGGSNQPQHF. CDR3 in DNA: TGTGCCAGCAGCTCCGGCCGTGGGGGGTCGAATCAGCCCCAGCATTTT.